These 9 T cell receptor beta chains came from one sample sequenced in a study of OX40 agonist ivuxolimab in advanced cancers. Only in-frame clones appear in the TCRdb table, and some are missing; sequencing was by immunoSEQ multiplex PCR. The sample has roughly 53,000 clones; roughly 79% are singletons. The sample here was CD4+ or CD8+ T cells sorted from blood, taken in a trial of the OX40 agonist ivuxolimab. These receptors originate from an adult with an advanced solid tumor such as melanoma, head and neck, liver or kidney cancer.

The J gene is TRBJ2-1, the V gene TRBV7-2; D is unresolved. Trimming shortened V by 4 bases and J by 0 bases, and 10 bases separated the two germline ends. CDR3 length: 15 residues. CDR1 SGHTA and CDR2 FQGNSA come from the germline V gene. CDR3: CASSYGDSSYNEQFF. In DNA, the CDR3 is TGTGCCAGCAGCTACGGAGATTCCTCCTACAATGAGCAGTTCTTC. Variable domain in full (rest from reference TRBV7-2 and TRBJ2-1): GAGVSQSPSNKVTEKGKDVELRCDPISGHTALYWYRQSLGQGLEFLIYFQGNSAPDKSGLPSDRFSAERTGGSVSTLTIQRTQQEDSAVYLCASSYGDSSYNEQFFGPGTRLTVL.

The chain is built from TRBV19 and TRBJ1-1; D call uncertain. Deletions cut 5 bases from V and 8 bases from J, with 15 bases between. CDR1 and CDR2 from the germline V gene are LNHDA and SQIVND (reference sequence). The CDR3 runs 13 residues. The CDR3 spells CASSLERRGEAFF. The CDR3 DNA follows: TGTGCCAGTAGTCTTGAACGTAGAGGGGAAGCTTTCTTT. Together with reference TRBV19 and TRBJ1-1, the CDR3 gives the full variable domain: DGGITQSPKYLFRKEGQNVTLSCEQNLNHDAMYWYRQDPGQGLRLIYYSQIVNDFQKGDIAEGYSVSREKKESFPLTVTSAQKNPTAFYLCASSLERRGEAFFGQGTRLTVV.

The J gene is TRBJ2-3, the V gene TRBV6-6; 12 bases align to TRBD1. V lost 2 bases and J lost 6; bases outside the gene matches: 6. The CDR3 loop spans 16 amino acids. Germline CDR1 MNHNY, CDR2 SVGAGI (reference sequence). CDR3 loop: CASSYGGQGAGDTQYF. In DNA form, the CDR3 reads TGTGCCAGCAGTTACGGGGGACAGGGGGCTGGGGATACGCAGTATTTT.

This chain joins TRBV9 and TRBJ2-5; 7 nucleotides align to TRBD2. V trimming: 0 bases; J trimming: 1 base; junction bases outside the gene matches: 6. Germline V gene data show CDR1 as SGDLS and CDR2 as YYNGEE. The CDR3 is made up of 16 amino acids. This CDR3 is CASSVGWGGPQETQYF. CDR3 DNA sequence: TGTGCCAGCAGCGTAGGGTGGGGGGGACCCCAAGAGACCCAGTACTTC.

This clone has a handful of counts. This chain joins TRBV18 and TRBJ2-1; 7 nucleotides align to TRBD2. CDR1 is KGHSH, CDR2 LQKENI, per germline. Losses at the gene ends were 3 bases for V and 6 bases for J; bases not matched to a gene: 8. The CDR3 length is 15 residues. The CDR3 DNA reads TGTGCCAGCTCACCGAGGACTAGAGCGCGCAATGAGCAGTTCTTC. Amino acids: CASSPRTRARNEQFF.

For the CDR3, the DNA is TGCGCCAGCAGCCAGAGGAGCACCGGGCCGCAAGAGACCCAGTACTTC. It codes for CASSQRSTGPQETQYF. The chain uses TRBV5-1 and TRBJ2-5; D gene unclear. The V gene lost 4 bases and the J gene lost 2 bases, with 18 bases spanning the gap. Germline loops: CDR1 SGHRS, CDR2 YFSETQ. This CDR3 comprises 16 residues.

The chain recombines TRBV30 with TRBJ1-1; D may be TRBD1 (5 bases). The CDR3 spans 15 residues. Germline CDR1 GTSNPN, CDR2 SVGIG (reference sequence). V lost 7 bases to trimming and J lost 1 base, with 19 bases between them. CDR3 sequence: CAYNNPTGSNTEAFF. The CDR3, as DNA: TGTGCCTATAATAATCCCACAGGATCGAACACTGAAGCTTTCTTT.

J is TRBJ2-5 and V is TRBV5-5, with TRBD2 matching over 8 bases. Germline V gives CDR1 SGHKS, CDR2 YYEKEE (reference sequence). After removal of 6 bases from V and 1 base from J, the junction contained 17 bases not matched to a gene. CDR3 length: 18 amino acids. CDR3 DNA: TGTGCCAGCAACCCCGGAGAGGGAGCGGGAGTCCTCCAAGAGACCCAGTACTTC. Its protein product is CASNPGEGAGVLQETQYF.

This clone has just a few counts. This chain links TRBV10-2 with TRBJ2-2, with TRBD1 identical over 10 bases. CDR3 length equals 15 residues. CDR1 is WSHSY, CDR2 SAAADI, per germline. J was trimmed by 8 bases and V by 6 bases; bases with no gene match: 9. This CDR3 reads CASSPGQGKTGELFF. The CDR3 DNA reads TGCGCCAGCAGCCCGGGACAGGGGAAAACAGGGGAGCTGTTTTTT.